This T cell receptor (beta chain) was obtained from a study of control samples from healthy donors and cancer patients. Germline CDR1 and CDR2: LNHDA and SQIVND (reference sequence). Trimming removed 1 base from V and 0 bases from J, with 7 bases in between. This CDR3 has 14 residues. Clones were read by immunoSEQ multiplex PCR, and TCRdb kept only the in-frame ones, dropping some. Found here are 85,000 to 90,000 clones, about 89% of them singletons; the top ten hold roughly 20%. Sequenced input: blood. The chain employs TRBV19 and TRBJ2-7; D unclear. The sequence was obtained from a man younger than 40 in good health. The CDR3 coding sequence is TGTGCCAGTAGTATAGGGCAGGACTCCTACGAGCAGTACTTC. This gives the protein CASSIGQDSYEQYF.